These 29 T cell receptor beta chains were sequenced from one sample in a study of T cells after posttransplantation cyclophosphamide. The table came from immunoSEQ multiplex PCR; TCRdb's copy has only in-frame clones and leaves some out. The sample gives about 19,000 clones, approximately 74% of which show up once; 27% is in the top ten. Busulfan-fludarabine conditioning, marrow transplant, and cyclophosphamide on days +3 and +4 were administered. This specimen consisted of PBMCs, obtained after an allogeneic stem cell transplant with post-transplant cyclophosphamide. The receptors originated from a male patient aged 25-45 years who received an allogeneic stem cell transplant from a related donor, was CMV-positive, and had acute GVHD only. Some of the T cells might come from the graft donor.

This chain connects TRBV6-1 to TRBJ1-2; D might be TRBD1 (6 bases). The CDR3 spans 14 residues. Per germline, CDR1 MNHNS and CDR2 SASEGT. V lost 2 bases, J lost 4 bases, and 11 bases lay in between. CDR3 in amino acids: CASSEQGRAYGYTF. CDR3 sequence (DNA): TGTGCCAGCAGTGAACAGGGGAGAGCCTATGGCTACACCTTC.

The chain is built from TRBV11-2 and TRBJ2-7, with D perhaps matching TRBD2 (6 bases). Trimming took 5 bases from V and 5 from J, leaving 19 bases between them. The CDR3 consists of 15 residues. CDR1 and CDR2 from the germline V gene are SGHAT and FQNNGV. CDR3 bases: TGTGCCAGCAGCCCATCCCCGGCGGGGTCTCACGAGCAGTACTTC. It yields the protein CASSPSPAGSHEQYF.

The chain uses TRBV7-9 and TRBJ1-1, with TRBD1 matching 7 bases. Germline V gene sequence: CDR1 SEHNR, CDR2 FQNEAQ (reference sequence). Trimming removed 5 bases from V and 4 bases from J; junction bases left unmatched: 10. This CDR3 is 15 amino acids long. CDR3 sequence reads: CASSGGTGDLTEAFF. The CDR3 DNA reads TGTGCCAGCAGCGGAGGAACAGGGGACCTCACTGAAGCTTTCTTT.

CDR3 protein: CASSYGTGGTNEKLFF. As DNA, the CDR3 is TGTGCCAGCAGTTACGGGACAGGGGGTACTAATGAAAAACTGTTTTTT. The V and J genes are TRBV6-5 and TRBJ1-4, with 11 positions matching TRBD1. V was pared by 2 bases and J by 2 bases, with 1 base of the junction left unmatched. The CDR3 is 16 residues long. Germline-derived CDR1 and CDR2 are MNHEY and SVGAGI.

The chain combines TRBV7-9 with TRBJ1-4, with D hard to call. V lost 6 bases to trimming and J lost 3 bases, with 14 bases between them. Looked up from germline, CDR1 is SEHNR and CDR2 is FQNEAQ (reference sequence). The CDR3 covers 15 residues. The CDR3 bases are TGTGCCAGCAGATCGGACTCAAGGGCTAATGAAAAACTGTTTTTT. Its protein product is CASRSDSRANEKLFF.

CDR3 DNA: TGTGCCACCAGCTTCGAGGACAGGGTTGGTAATGAGCAGTTCTTC. Translating gives CATSFEDRVGNEQFF. The V gene is TRBV15, the J gene TRBJ2-1; 8 positions agree with TRBD1. The V gene's germline CDR1 is LNHNV and CDR2 YYDKDF (reference sequence). The CDR3 spans 15 residues. Trimming took 5 bases from V and 7 from J; bases not matched to a gene: 10.

This clone was counted between two and nine times. The chain employs TRBV19 and TRBJ1-5; no firm D call. V lost 3 bases and J lost 2, with 14 bases in between. CDR3 length: 16 residues. CDR1 LNHDA and CDR2 SQIVND come from the germline V gene (reference sequence). CDR3 coding DNA: TGTGCCAGTAGTATTGTAGTACAGAAGGGCAATCAGCCCCAGCATTTT. This encodes CASSIVVQKGNQPQHF.

The chain combines TRBV13 with TRBJ2-3; TRBD2 is a possible D gene (6 bases). Trimming pared 0 bases from V and 0 bases from J, leaving 13 bases between. Germline assignment: CDR1 PRHDT and CDR2 FYEKMQ (reference sequence). CDR3 length: 17 residues. Here the CDR3 reads CASSLGLVGGSTDTQYF. The CDR3 DNA sequence: TGTGCCAGCAGCTTAGGCCTTGTGGGGGGAAGCACAGATACGCAGTATTTT.

V is TRBV7-8 and J is TRBJ1-1; D is undetermined. Germline CDR1 SGHVS, CDR2 FQNEAQ. The V gene lost 2 bases and the J gene lost 4 bases, with 11 bases spanning the gap. This CDR3 region has 14 residues. CDR3 in DNA: TGTGCCAGCAGCTTAAGAAAGGGAGCCACTGAAGCTTTCTTT. This gives the protein CASSLRKGATEAFF.

The rearrangement links TRBV11-2 to TRBJ2-1; TRBD1 is a possible D gene (5 bases). The CDR3 runs 14 residues. The V gene lost 2 bases and the J gene lost 12 bases, with 17 bases spanning the gap. Germline CDR1 and CDR2: SGHAT and FQNNGV. The DNA of the CDR3 is TGTGCCAGCAGCTTAAGGGGCCTGACCGTCGGGCAGTTCTTC. Amino acids: CASSLRGLTVGQFF. Combining the CDR3 with reference TRBV11-2 and TRBJ2-1 gives the whole variable domain EAGVAQSPRYKIIEKRQSVAFWCNPISGHATLYWYQQILGQGPKLLIQFQNNGVVDDSQLPKDRFSAERLKGVDSTLKIQPAKLEDSAVYLCASSLRGLTVGQFFGPGTRLTVL.

This clone has just a few counts. The V call is TRBV4-2, the J call TRBJ2-1; maybe TRBD1 (6 bases). Trimming cost V 8 bases and J 6 bases, with 17 bases left between them. Germline-derived CDR1 and CDR2 are LGHNA and YNFKEQ. There are 14 residues in the CDR3. CDR3 region: CASRSFEGVNEQFF. As DNA, the CDR3 is TGTGCCAGCCGCTCGTTTGAGGGGGTCAATGAGCAGTTCTTC.

A single count supports this clone. The rearrangement joins TRBV7-2 to TRBJ2-2; D remains ambiguous. This CDR3 is 12 amino acids long. Trimming stripped 3 bases from V and 6 bases from J, with 5 bases between. CDR1 is SGHTA and CDR2 is FQGNSA in the germline V gene. The CDR3 nucleotides read TGTGCCAGCAGCTTCCCTCCCGGGGAGCTGTTTTTT. Translating gives CASSFPPGELFF.

This clone was detected a few times. The V call is TRBV18, the J call TRBJ1-1, with TRBD1 as a possible D gene (6 bases). V lost 5 bases and J 0 bases, leaving 13 bases between the germline ends. This CDR3 is built from 15 residues. Germline-derived CDR1 and CDR2 are KGHSH and LQKENI. This CDR3 reads CASSRTAQMNTEAFF. The CDR3 nucleotides read TGTGCCAGCTCAAGGACAGCTCAAATGAACACTGAAGCTTTCTTT.

This chain connects TRBV5-6 to TRBJ2-7; D may be TRBD1 (5 bases). Per the germline V gene, CDR1 is SGHDT and CDR2 is YYEEEE. The CDR3 length is 13 residues. Trimming took off 0 bases at V and 1 base at J, with 5 bases between the two ends. For the CDR3, the DNA is TGTGCCAGCAGCTTGGACAGGTCCTACGAGCAGTACTTC. Translated, it gives CASSLDRSYEQYF.

The chain carries TRBV6-6 and TRBJ2-2; a possible D gene is TRBD1 (6 bases). The CDR3 runs 15 residues. V gave up 5 bases and J gave up 7 bases, with 17 bases separating them. Germline V lookup: CDR1 MNHNY, CDR2 SVGAGI (reference sequence). The CDR3 is CASSQTKGVNGELFF. CDR3 coding DNA: TGTGCCAGCAGTCAAACTAAGGGGGTAAACGGGGAGCTGTTTTTT.

The chain has TRBV11-2 and TRBJ1-1, with D tentatively TRBD1 (6 bases). The germline gives CDR1 SGHAT, CDR2 FQNNGV. Between the trimmed V and J ends, which lost 0 bases and 1 base, there was a span of 12 bases. CDR3 size: 16 residues. CDR3 nucleotide sequence: TGTGCCAGCAGCTTAGATAGAATAGGGGGGAACACTGAAGCTTTCTTT. Translation: CASSLDRIGGNTEAFF.

This rearrangement joins TRBV19 to TRBJ1-1; D is uncertain. Germline V CDR1 and CDR2: LNHDA, SQIVND (reference sequence). The CDR3 contains 15 residues. Trimming took 2 bases from V and 0 from J, leaving 10 bases between them. The CDR3 bases are TGTGCCAGTAGTATACTCGGCGAGGTGAACACTGAAGCTTTCTTT. Encoded protein: CASSILGEVNTEAFF.

V gene TRBV11-2 combines with J gene TRBJ2-7; no clear D. Germline CDR1 is SGHAT and CDR2 is FQNNGV. CDR3 length equals 15 residues. Trimming pared 0 bases from V and 3 bases from J, leaving 12 bases between. The CDR3 DNA reads as TGTGCCAGCAGCTTAGATCGCGGCAGTGTCTACGAGCAGTACTTC. Protein sequence: CASSLDRGSVYEQYF.

This clone was observed a few times. The chain is built from TRBV7-9 and TRBJ1-4; 7 nucleotides match TRBD1. Germline CDR1 SEHNR, CDR2 FQNEAQ (reference sequence). V dropped 5 bases and J dropped 4; count of bases not matched to a gene: 7. The CDR3 extends over 15 amino acids. The CDR3 loop reads CASSPGQQLNEKLFF. The CDR3 nucleotides are TGTGCCAGCAGCCCGGGACAGCAGCTTAATGAAAAACTGTTTTTT.

The V call is TRBV18, the J call TRBJ2-1; 7 nucleotides match TRBD1. The CDR3 is made up of 16 amino acids. Unmatched junction bases numbered 7, after V lost 1 base and J lost 4 bases. Germline V CDR1 and CDR2: KGHSH, LQKENI. CDR3 amino acids: CASSPQSTGVYNEQFF. In nucleotides, the CDR3 is TGTGCCAGCTCACCACAATCAACAGGGGTGTACAATGAGCAGTTCTTC.

This clone is a singleton in its sample. The chain is built from TRBV6-5 and TRBJ1-5, with D possibly matching TRBD1 (6 bases). V shed 6 bases and J shed 2 bases, with 14 bases lying between them. This CDR3 has 15 residues. Germline-derived CDR1 and CDR2 are MNHEY and SVGAGI. The CDR3 loop reads CASSSLAGGNQPQHF. In DNA form, the CDR3 reads TGTGCCAGCAGCTCCTTAGCAGGGGGCAATCAGCCCCAGCATTTT.

This clone occurred a few times. J is TRBJ2-1 and V is TRBV11-3; 9 bases match TRBD2. The germline gives CDR1 SGHNT, CDR2 YENEEA. CDR3 size: 15 residues. J lost 3 bases, V lost 2 bases, and 2 bases had no gene match. The CDR3 DNA sequence: TGTGCCAGCAGCTTATTAGCGGGGGACTACAATGAGCAGTTCTTC. Residues: CASSLLAGDYNEQFF.

V and J are TRBV9 and TRBJ1-2; the D gene is possibly TRBD1 (6 bases). This CDR3 contains 16 residues. Trimming left V 0 bases short and J 5 bases short, with 17 bases between. Germline CDR1 is SGDLS and CDR2 is YYNGEE. The CDR3 DNA follows: TGTGCCAGCAGCGTAGGCAGGGACACAATTCTTTATGGCTACACCTTC. It encodes CASSVGRDTILYGYTF.

The chain uses TRBV12-5 and TRBJ2-7; 9 nucleotides agree with TRBD1. The germline gives CDR1 LGHNT, CDR2 FRNRAP. V trimming: 8 bases; J trimming: 0 bases; junction bases outside the gene matches: 2. The CDR3 is 13 amino acids. Here the CDR3 reads CASRTGASYEQYF. CDR3 DNA: TGTGCTAGTAGGACAGGGGCCTCCTACGAGCAGTACTTC.

The count of this clone is one. The chain joins TRBV5-1 to TRBJ1-3, with 8 bases identical to TRBD1. Germline CDR1 SGHRS, CDR2 YFSETQ. The V and J ends lost 3 bases and 1 base, in that order; junction bases with no gene match: 9. CDR3 length: 17 residues. As DNA, the CDR3 is TGCGCCAGCAGCTACAGACAGGGGCATATTTCTGGAAACACCATATATTTT. Its translation: CASSYRQGHISGNTIYF.

This clone was seen just once. The chain joins TRBV7-2 to TRBJ2-3, with TRBD2 matching 15 bases. The CDR3 contains 16 residues. The ends lost 6 bases at V and 4 bases at J; junction bases unmatched: 5. The germline gives CDR1 SGHTA, CDR2 FQGNSA. CDR3 loop: CASRGTSGGPADTQYF. CDR3 in DNA: TGTGCCAGCAGGGGGACTAGCGGGGGGCCGGCAGATACGCAGTATTTT.

In this sample, this clone turned up a few times. V is TRBV5-6 and J is TRBJ1-2, with a possible D match to TRBD1 (6 bases). V was pared by 1 base and J by 4 bases, with 11 bases between. The CDR3 runs to 14 residues. CDR1 and CDR2 from the germline V gene are SGHDT and YYEEEE. In DNA form, the CDR3 reads TGTGCCAGCAGCTTGTCAAGGACAGCCTATGGCTACACCTTC. Translating it yields CASSLSRTAYGYTF.

The rearrangement joins TRBV30 to TRBJ2-5, with D maybe TRBD1 (5 bases). With 1 base removed from V and 2 bases from J, the gap between germline ends came to 11 bases. CDR3 length equals 14 residues. In germline, CDR1 is GTSNPN, CDR2 SVGIG (reference sequence). This chain's CDR3 is CAWSGGHIQETQYF. The CDR3 nucleotides are TGTGCCTGGAGTGGCGGACACATTCAAGAGACCCAGTACTTC.

This chain connects TRBV19 to TRBJ2-5; 11 nucleotides align to TRBD1. Looked up from germline, CDR1 is LNHDA and CDR2 is SQIVND (reference sequence). The CDR3 sequence is 15 residues long. V lost 4 bases, J lost 5 bases, and 6 bases stayed unmatched. CDR3 residues: CASSNWDRGKETQYF. CDR3 DNA: TGTGCCAGTAGTAATTGGGACAGGGGGAAGGAGACCCAGTACTTC.